This T cell receptor (beta chain) was captured by sequencing in a study of blood T cell repertoires in COVID-19. Study-level background: PBMCs, B-cell-depleted T cells, or T cells provided the cDNA or gDNA that made up the material.

The CDR3 has 14 residues. Germline V gene sequence: CDR1 SGHNT, CDR2 YENEEA. The ends were cut back, 5 bases at V and 0 bases at J, with 11 bases in the middle. Source study methods: Reference gene primer amplification gave nucleated cell count estimates. Clones were sequenced by immunoSEQ multiplex PCR, and TCRdb holds only the in-frame ones, with some missing. V, J and clone size derive from that table, while D and trimming were established from the DNA sequence. The sample lists fewer than 450,000 clones; roughly 90% were seen once. This clone showed up just once. The chain links TRBV11-3 to TRBJ2-7; the D is unclear. Sequenced sample: peripheral blood. The sequence came from an older woman with COVID-19, enrolled during active disease. CDR3 amino acids: CASSLDTVSYEQYF. CDR3 in DNA: TGTGCCAGCAGCCTCGACACCGTCTCCTACGAGCAGTACTTC.